The 16 T cell receptor beta chains reported below all come from one sample, sequenced in a study of shared clonotypes between healthy human individuals (TCRdb year 2020). The library was generated by the immunoSEQ multiplex PCR assay. The table was pulled from immuneACCESS by TCRdb, which kept in-frame rearrangements only. Such tables lose some clones; where checked, under half of the loss comes from unresolved V genes, and the rest has no known cause. The sample table lists some 1 million clones, about 76% of them with a count of one. The ten most abundant clones make up around 1.5% of the sample. The sequenced sample consisted of memory CD4+ T cells sorted from blood. The intended sense of this specimen's cell subset or site label: CD45RA-negative fraction. The receptors stem from a man younger than 35 in good health.

The gene calls are TRBV30 and TRBJ2-5; the D gene is possibly TRBD2 (5 bases). V lost 1 base and J 5 bases, leaving 20 bases between the germline ends. The CDR3 loop spans 16 amino acids. Germline assignment: CDR1 GTSNPN and CDR2 SVGIG (reference sequence). CDR3 coding DNA: TGTGCCTGGAGTGCTTATACGGGAAGGCCGGCGGAGACCCAGTACTTC. The encoded protein is CAWSAYTGRPAETQYF.

This chain connects TRBV4-2 to TRBJ2-1; TRBD2 aligns across 12 bases. In germline, CDR1 is LGHNA, CDR2 YNFKEQ. The V gene end was trimmed by 5 bases and the J gene end by 0 bases; junction bases not matched to a gene: 5. The CDR3 totals 17 residues. The CDR3 is CASSTRLAGDSYNEQFF. The CDR3 DNA sequence: TGTGCCAGCAGCACACGACTAGCGGGGGACTCCTACAATGAGCAGTTCTTC.

This chain connects TRBV5-1 to TRBJ2-3; TRBD2 aligns across 11 bases. V lost 4 bases, J lost 2 bases, and 6 bases stayed unmatched. CDR1 and CDR2 (germline): SGHRS, YFSETQ. The CDR3 sequence is 16 residues long. CDR3: CASSRGLAENTDTQYF. The DNA of the CDR3 is TGCGCCAGCAGCCGGGGACTAGCGGAAAACACAGATACGCAGTATTTT.

V and J are TRBV27 and TRBJ2-7; 10 bases fit TRBD1. The length of the CDR3 is 15 residues. The germline CDR1 and CDR2 sequences are MNHEY and SMNVEV (reference sequence). The ends lost 6 bases at V and 6 bases at J; junction bases unmatched: 11. CDR3 protein: CASRSSGQGNSEQYF. CDR3 bases: TGTGCCAGCAGATCATCGGGACAGGGGAATAGCGAGCAGTACTTC.

This clone has more than one count but fewer than ten. The CDR3 region has the DNA TGTGCCAGCAGTCCCTCTTCCGAAAAACTGTTTTTT. This encodes CASSPSSEKLFF. The genes are TRBV28 and TRBJ1-4; D ambiguous. Germline CDR1 is MDHEN and CDR2 is SYDVKM. The CDR3 consists of 12 residues. Trimming cost V 5 bases and J 8 bases, with 9 bases left between them.

The chain has TRBV30 and TRBJ2-3; no definite D call. Trimming removed 0 bases from V and 3 bases from J, with 10 bases in between. Looked up from germline, CDR1 is GTSNPN and CDR2 is SVGIG (reference sequence). CDR3 size: 14 residues. The CDR3 DNA is TGTGCCTGGAGTGTTTCGGTGGGAACAGATACGCAGTATTTT. Its protein is CAWSVSVGTDTQYF.

The chain links TRBV29-1 to TRBJ1-3; D remains unclear. The CDR3 contains 13 residues. Germline V lookup: CDR1 SQVTM, CDR2 ANQGSEA. V dropped 7 bases and J dropped 4 bases, with 14 bases sitting between them. The CDR3 bases are TGCAGCGCCCTACTCCAGGCAGGAAACACCATATATTTT. Protein: CSALLQAGNTIYF.

V usage is TRBV5-8 and J usage is TRBJ2-2; D unclear. This CDR3 has 15 residues. Germline V gene data show CDR1 as SGHTS and CDR2 as YDEGEE. Trimming left V 2 bases short and J 1 base short, with 9 bases between. DNA of the CDR3: TGTGCCAGCAGCTTAGGAACTGTGAACACCGGGGAGCTGTTTTTT. Protein: CASSLGTVNTGELFF.

The chain carries TRBV5-1 and TRBJ1-5; no definite D call. Germline lookup yields CDR1 SGHRS and CDR2 YFSETQ. This CDR3 region has 14 residues. Trimming left V 0 bases short and J 5 bases short, with 9 bases between. The CDR3 DNA sequence: TGCGCCAGCAGCTTGGGCGGGCGGGATCAGCCCCAGCATTTT. Residues: CASSLGGRDQPQHF.

This chain links TRBV2 with TRBJ2-3; 8 bases fit TRBD2. With 11 bases clipped from V and 2 bases from J, the junction kept 9 bases outside the gene matches. This CDR3 has 14 amino acids. The germline V gene encodes CDR1 SNHLY and CDR2 FYNNEI. CDR3 region: CAARLAPNTDTQYF. The CDR3 DNA reads TGTGCCGCCCGACTAGCGCCAAACACAGATACGCAGTATTTT.

The CDR3: CASSYTTGVYEQYF. The CDR3, as DNA: TGTGCCAGCAGCTACACGACAGGGGTCTACGAGCAGTACTTC. V and J are TRBV7-3 and TRBJ2-7, with TRBD1 identical over 8 bases. The germline V gene has CDR1 SGHTA and CDR2 FQGTGA. The CDR3 has 14 amino acids. J gave up 3 bases and V 4 bases, and 5 bases lay outside the gene matches.

The CDR3 nucleotides read TGCGCCAGCAGCTTGGTCGGCGTAGGGCAGGGGGGCAACTATGGCTACACCTTC. This translates into CASSLVGVGQGGNYGYTF. The genes are TRBV5-1 and TRBJ1-2; 7 bases are shared with TRBD1. This CDR3 is 18 amino acids long. Germline assignment: CDR1 SGHRS and CDR2 YFSETQ. V lost 0 bases to trimming and J lost 2 bases; unmatched junction nucleotides: 13.

This clone has a count of ten or more. This chain uses TRBV27 with TRBJ2-2; unclear D gene. Trimming removed 3 bases at V and 1 base at J, with 9 bases between. Germline values: CDR1 MNHEY, CDR2 SMNVEV (reference sequence). This CDR3 has 15 amino acids. CDR3 region: CASSFYGGNTGELFF. CDR3 nucleotides: TGTGCCAGCAGTTTTTATGGCGGGAACACCGGGGAGCTGTTTTTT.

For this clone: This may come from a read error, since a much larger clone is one base off. The same CDR3 is also encoded by other DNA sequences in this sample. V usage is TRBV6-1 and J usage is TRBJ1-1; 7 bases match TRBD1. The CDR3 is 13 residues long. The V and J ends lost 6 bases and 1 base, in that order; junction bases with no gene match: 2. Germline values: CDR1 MNHNS, CDR2 SASEGT. CDR3 bases: TGTGCCAGCAGGCGGACAGGGAACACTGAAGCTTTCTTT. Translation: CASRRTGNTEAFF.

The chain is built from TRBV25-1 and TRBJ2-2, with D hard to call. V lost 2 bases, J lost 6 bases, and 13 bases lay in between. Germline V gene sequence: CDR1 MGHDK, CDR2 SYGVNS. CDR3 length equals 15 residues. CDR3 bases: TGTGCCAGCAGTGAAGCGGATAAGGGCGCCGGGGAGCTGTTTTTT. This gives the protein CASSEADKGAGELFF.

CDR3 coding DNA: TGTGCCACCAGCAGAGAACAGGCTTCGTATACTTACTACGAGCAGTACTTC. Translated: CATSREQASYTYYEQYF. The chain combines TRBV15 with TRBJ2-7; weak D call: TRBD1 (5 bases). V lost 0 bases, J lost 3 bases, and 18 bases lay in between. CDR1 and CDR2 from the germline V gene are LNHNV and YYDKDF (reference sequence). This CDR3 has 17 amino acids.